This TCR beta chain was recorded in a study of spatial heterogeneity in lung cancer. On the study more broadly: A unique TCR and UMI combination showed up more than ten times in raw reads, on average. The study's findings and limits: Mutation counts in tumors were tracked by counts of expanded intratumoral alpha and beta TCRs.

This CDR3 is built from 12 residues. Trimming took off 2 bases at V and 6 bases at J, with 6 bases between the two ends. CDR1 and CDR2 (germline): SEHNR, FQNEAQ (reference sequence). This clonotype was seen many times. Antigen unknown. TCRdb fed the 5' RACE reads into MiXCR, producing one record per CDR3 protein. The data hold more than 25,000 distinct CDR3 sequences, with under 8.5% observed a single time. Time point defined: sample taken at primary tumor resection. In each case, whole RNA from tumor, nontumor lung or frozen PBMC was sequenced unsorted. This TCR came from a male donor with early-stage non-small cell lung cancer. This specimen was lung tumor tissue, taken at surgery. This chain joins TRBV7-9 and TRBJ2-3; no definite D call. The CDR3 is CASSLISDTQYF. The CDR3 DNA reads TGTGCCAGCAGCTTAATATCTGATACGCAGTATTTT.